This T cell receptor beta chain was found in a study of blood T cell repertoires in COVID-19. Study-level information: The study drew acute and convalescent COVID-19 samples from the United States, Italy and Spain. T cells, B-cell-depleted T cells, or PBMCs provided the cDNA or gDNA that served as material.

Sequencing used immunoSEQ multiplex PCR; TCRdb keeps in-frame clones, though not all of them. The repertoire holds some 52,000 clones, with 80% to 95% as singletons. The CDR3 covers 14 residues. V gave up 3 bases and J gave up 2 bases, with 10 bases separating them. CDR1 is GTSNPN and CDR2 is SVGIG in the germline V gene (reference sequence). This clone has more than one count but fewer than ten. This chain links TRBV30 with TRBJ2-2; maybe TRBD2 (5 bases). This receptor was obtained from a human donor in a cohort sampled during active COVID-19. The specimen sequenced was peripheral blood. This CDR3 reads CAWRASGNTGELFF. DNA for the CDR3: TGTGCCTGGAGGGCCAGCGGAAACACCGGGGAGCTGTTTTTT.